This T cell receptor beta chain was identified in a study of OX40 agonist ivuxolimab in advanced cancers. Study information: Enrolled patients in dose escalation had cancers that were hepatocellular carcinoma, melanoma, renal cell or head and neck cancer. Patients were over 65% male with ages roughly 23 to 85, mean about 60. Overall study findings and caveats: Average numbers of expanded clones were greater in CD8+ T cells than in CD4+.

Trimming shortened V by 7 bases and J by 5 bases, and 33 bases separated the two germline ends. The CDR3 spans 19 residues. Looked up from germline, CDR1 is MDHEN and CDR2 is SYDVKM. With regard to this clone: Its antigen is still unknown.

Using immunoSEQ multiplex PCR, the repertoire was profiled, and TCRdb retains in-frame clones only, with some absent. The sample includes tens of thousands of clones, 70% to 90% of them seen just once. The origin of this receptor is an adult with an advanced solid tumor such as melanoma, head and neck, liver or kidney cancer. The sample was CD4+ or CD8+ T cells sorted from blood, taken in a trial of the OX40 agonist ivuxolimab. The gene calls are TRBV28 and TRBJ2-7; tentatively, D is TRBD1 (6 bases). Here the CDR3 reads CASTTFQGSIQGFFDEQYF. The CDR3 nucleotides are TGTGCCAGCACTACTTTCCAGGGAAGTATACAGGGTTTTTTCGACGAGCAGTACTTC.